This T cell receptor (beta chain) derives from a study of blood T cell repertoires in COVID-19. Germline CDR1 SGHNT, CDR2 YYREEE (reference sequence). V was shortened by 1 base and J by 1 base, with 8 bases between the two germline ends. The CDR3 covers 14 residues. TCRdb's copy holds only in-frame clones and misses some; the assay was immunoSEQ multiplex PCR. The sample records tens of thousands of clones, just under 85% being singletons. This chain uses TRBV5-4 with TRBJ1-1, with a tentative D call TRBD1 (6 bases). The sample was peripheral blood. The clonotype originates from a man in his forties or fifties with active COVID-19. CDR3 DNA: TGTGCCAGCAGCTTGTGGGGACAGAACACTGAAGCTTTCTTT. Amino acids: CASSLWGQNTEAFF. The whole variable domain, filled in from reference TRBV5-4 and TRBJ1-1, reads ETGVTQSPTHLIKTRGQQVTLRCSSQSGHNTVSWYQQALGQGPQFIFQYYREEENGRGNFPPRFSGLQFPNYSSELNVNALELDDSALYLCASSLWGQNTEAFFGQGTRLTVV.